This T cell receptor beta chain was found in a study of blood T cell repertoires in COVID-19. Profiling relied on immunoSEQ multiplex PCR, and the TCRdb table lists in-frame clones only, not all of them. The sample has roughly 90,000 clones, roughly 90% seen once. The CDR3 has 16 amino acids. V dropped 9 bases and J dropped 0; count of bases not matched to a gene: 9. The germline CDR1 and CDR2 sequences are KGHDR and SFDVKD. The clonotype comes from a man aged 45-60 years with COVID-19, enrolled during active disease. The gene calls are TRBV24-1 and TRBJ2-2; 7 bases map to TRBD2. The sequenced sample consisted of peripheral blood. CDR3 sequence (DNA): TGTGCCACCTATGGTCGGAGCGGGGCGAACACCGGGGAGCTGTTTTTT. Translation gives CATYGRSGANTGELFF.